The following is a TCR beta chain sequence with its context. Germline V gene sequence: CDR1 MNHNS, CDR2 SASEGT. The ends lost 4 bases at V and 2 bases at J; junction bases unmatched: 4. The CDR3 contains 14 residues. This sample stems from a study of technical replicates of blood from a handful of donors. Profiled with immunoSEQ multiplex PCR; TCRdb holds only in-frame clones, not every one. Of about 62,000 clones in the sample, over 85% are singletons; the top ten hold roughly 4.9%. The chain is built from TRBV6-1 and TRBJ1-1; 7 nucleotides line up with TRBD1. Sequenced: PBMCs. The TCR comes from a human donor in good health. Some clones in this sample may be carry-over from other donors' samples. CDR3 amino acids: CASSARQGNTEAFF. The DNA of the CDR3 is TGTGCCAGCAGTGCAAGACAGGGAAACACTGAAGCTTTCTTT.